This T cell receptor (beta chain) emerged from a study of blood T cell repertoires in COVID-19. Participants came from fewer than 25 US areas, aged about 18 to 95 years. How the authors handled the data: Estimated nucleated cell counts came from reference gene primer amplification. Profiled with immunoSEQ multiplex PCR; TCRdb holds only in-frame clones, not every one. The D gene and trimming were derived from the DNA, and the V and J assignments and clone size from that table. The table records about 270,000 clones, approximately 90% of them present only once. Germline-derived CDR1 and CDR2 are GTSNPN and SVGIG (reference sequence). The CDR3 consists of 11 residues. V lost 3 bases, J lost 9 bases, and 11 bases lay in between.

Material for sequencing was PBMCs or T cells enriched from blood (not recorded which). V is TRBV30 and J is TRBJ1-1; D may be TRBD1 (5 bases). The TCR comes from a man aged 35 to 55 who had been exposed to COVID-19. The DNA of the CDR3 is TGTGCCTGGAGCCGACAGTCTCAAGCTTTCTTT. It translates to CAWSRQSQAFF.